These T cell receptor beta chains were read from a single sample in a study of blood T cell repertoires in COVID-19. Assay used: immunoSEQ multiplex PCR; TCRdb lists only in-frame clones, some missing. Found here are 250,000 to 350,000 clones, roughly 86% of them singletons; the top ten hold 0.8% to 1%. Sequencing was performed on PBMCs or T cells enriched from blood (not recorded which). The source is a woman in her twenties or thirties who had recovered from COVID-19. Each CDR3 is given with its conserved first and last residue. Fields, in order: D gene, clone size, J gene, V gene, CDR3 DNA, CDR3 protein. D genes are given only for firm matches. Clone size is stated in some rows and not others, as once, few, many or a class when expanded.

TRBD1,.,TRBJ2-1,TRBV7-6,TGTGCCAGCAGCCGACAGGGCGGGTCCTACAATGAGCAGTTCTTC,CASSRQGGSYNEQFF
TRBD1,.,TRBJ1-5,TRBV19,TGTGCCAGTACGGACAGGGTGGGTTATCAGCCCCAGCATTTT,CASTDRVGYQPQHF
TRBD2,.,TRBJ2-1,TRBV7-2,TGTGCCAGCAGCTTAGTAGCGGGGGGCCTCAATGAGCAGTTCTTC,CASSLVAGGLNEQFF
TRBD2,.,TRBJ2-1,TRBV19,TGTGCCAGTGCTGGACTAGCGGGTTTTCGGGATGAGCAGTTCTTC,CASAGLAGFRDEQFF
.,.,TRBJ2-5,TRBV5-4,TGTGCCAGCAGCTTTTTGTCAGTCCAAGAGACCCAGTACTTC,CASSFLSVQETQYF
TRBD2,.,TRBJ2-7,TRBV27,TGTGCCAGCAGTTTACAAGCGGGAGGGTTGTACGAGCAGTACTTC,CASSLQAGGLYEQYF
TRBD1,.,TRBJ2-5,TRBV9,TGTGCCAGCAGCGTAGAGGGACAGACCCAAGAGACCCAGTACTTC,CASSVEGQTQETQYF
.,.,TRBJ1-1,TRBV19,TGTGCCAGTAGTACCCGATTCGGACGGGATGAAGCTTTCTTT,CASSTRFGRDEAFF
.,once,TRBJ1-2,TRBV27,TGTGCCAGCAGTCTCCGACAGCCGAGTGCCTCTGGCTACACCTTC,CASSLRQPSASGYTF
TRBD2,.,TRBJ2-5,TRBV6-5,TGTGCCAGCAGCCTCGGGGGGGCCTTGCGGGAGACCCAGTACTTC,CASSLGGALRETQYF
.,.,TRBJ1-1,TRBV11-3,TGTGCCAGCAGCTTACCCGGTTCCTTGAACACTGAAGCTTTCTTT,CASSLPGSLNTEAFF